Listed below are T cell receptor beta chains from one sample, sequenced in a study of OX40 agonist ivuxolimab in advanced cancers. Using immunoSEQ multiplex PCR, the repertoire was profiled, and TCRdb retains in-frame clones only, with some absent. The sample carries tens of thousands of clones, roughly nine tenths recorded once. Sequencing used CD4+ or CD8+ T cells sorted from blood, obtained in a trial of the OX40 agonist ivuxolimab. The receptors originated from an adult with an advanced solid tumor such as melanoma, head and neck, liver or kidney cancer. The CDR3 runs from the conserved cysteine through the conserved F or W.

len: 15; v_gene: TRBV11-2; j_gene: TRBJ2-7; CDR3aa: CASSLGDRGRKEQYF
len: 14; v_gene: TRBV18; j_gene: TRBJ2-6; CDR3aa: CASSPPYGANVLTF
len: 15; v_gene: TRBV7-8; j_gene: TRBJ2-7; CDR3aa: CASSATEGQSYEQYF
len: 15; v_gene: TRBV19; j_gene: TRBJ1-1; CDR3aa: CASSIGDTGNTEAFF
len: 14; v_gene: TRBV5-1; j_gene: TRBJ2-3; CDR3aa: CASSLGQGGDTQYF
len: 16; v_gene: TRBV4-3; j_gene: TRBJ2-3; CDR3aa: CASSQLSYDSTDTQYF
len: 14; v_gene: TRBV9; j_gene: TRBJ2-3; CDR3aa: CASSGTSDTDTQYF
len: 14; v_gene: TRBV25-1; j_gene: TRBJ1-2; CDR3aa: CASSEWAGHYGYTF
len: 16; v_gene: TRBV5-6; j_gene: TRBJ2-3; CDR3aa: CASSPMDGRGINTQYF
len: 15; v_gene: TRBV4-3; j_gene: TRBJ1-6; CDR3aa: CASSQDRRVGDTLHF
len: 16; v_gene: TRBV18; j_gene: TRBJ1-5; CDR3aa: CASSSTGNQGNQPQHF
len: 12; v_gene: TRBV6-6; j_gene: TRBJ1-1; CDR3aa: CASRDRETEAFF
len: 16; v_gene: TRBV30; j_gene: TRBJ1-2; CDR3aa: CAWSSLGQGADYGYTF
len: 15; v_gene: TRBV7-3; j_gene: TRBJ2-3; CDR3aa: CASSLIAGTTDTQYF
len: 15; v_gene: TRBV30; j_gene: TRBJ1-1; CDR3aa: CAWIRTGGMNTEAFF
len: 15; v_gene: TRBV4-1; j_gene: TRBJ2-2; CDR3aa: CASSQDRANTGELFF
len: 13; v_gene: TRBV7-9; j_gene: TRBJ1-2; CDR3aa: CASTLTGRDGYTF
len: 12; v_gene: TRBV27; j_gene: TRBJ2-1; CDR3aa: CASGSYGHEQFF
len: 13; v_gene: TRBV6-5; j_gene: TRBJ1-5; CDR3aa: CASSKDRFQPQHF
len: 15; v_gene: TRBV4-3; j_gene: TRBJ2-3; CDR3aa: CASSQDWRGTDTQYF
len: 17; v_gene: TRBV9; j_gene: TRBJ1-6; CDR3aa: CASSDVPGQGVYSPLHF
len: 13; v_gene: TRBV19; j_gene: TRBJ2-1; CDR3aa: CASRDRTYNEQFF
len: 13; v_gene: TRBV13; j_gene: TRBJ2-5; CDR3aa: CASQDSPQETQYF
len: 17; v_gene: TRBV12-1; j_gene: TRBJ2-7; CDR3aa: CASSCLLRQGLSYEQYF
len: 16; v_gene: TRBV27; j_gene: TRBJ2-7; CDR3aa: CASRSYRASETYEQYF
len: 14; v_gene: TRBV5-5; j_gene: TRBJ2-7; CDR3aa: CASSQGQQVYEQYF
len: 14; v_gene: TRBV7-6; j_gene: TRBJ1-3; CDR3aa: CASSSGDSGNTIYF
len: 14; v_gene: TRBV6-6; j_gene: TRBJ2-2; CDR3aa: CASSFTGGTGELFF
len: 15; v_gene: TRBV30; j_gene: TRBJ2-2; CDR3aa: CAWDPISANTGELFF
len: 17; v_gene: TRBV7-9; j_gene: TRBJ1-1; CDR3aa: CASSFIPGGGWGTEAFF
len: 20; v_gene: TRBV7-6; j_gene: TRBJ2-2; CDR3aa: CASSLFRDRGLSPYTGELFF
len: 14; v_gene: TRBV4-3; j_gene: TRBJ1-4; CDR3aa: CASSQGTGLEKLFF
len: 17; v_gene: TRBV7-9; j_gene: TRBJ2-5; CDR3aa: CASSSLVRSGAKETQYF
len: 15; v_gene: TRBV7-6; j_gene: TRBJ1-3; CDR3aa: CASRGIDRAENTIYF
len: 15; v_gene: TRBV11-3; j_gene: TRBJ2-7; CDR3aa: CASSPRGSGGHEQYF
len: 14; v_gene: TRBV6-1; j_gene: TRBJ2-7; CDR3aa: CASSEGSAAREQYF
len: 15; v_gene: TRBV4-1; j_gene: TRBJ2-5; CDR3aa: CASSQGVLAVETQYF
len: 15; v_gene: TRBV5-1; j_gene: TRBJ2-1; CDR3aa: CASSFGGSPYNEQFF
len: 15; v_gene: TRBV6-6; j_gene: TRBJ1-2; CDR3aa: CASSFQGGPYYGYTF
len: 11; v_gene: TRBV5-6; j_gene: TRBJ1-1; CDR3aa: CASSYRSEAFF
len: 14; v_gene: TRBV29-1; j_gene: TRBJ2-2; CDR3aa: CSVEVAGARGELFF
len: 16; v_gene: TRBV27; j_gene: TRBJ2-1; CDR3aa: CASSSSGTDSYNEQFF
len: 14; v_gene: TRBV28; j_gene: TRBJ1-2; CDR3aa: CASSLGISNYGYTF
len: 12; v_gene: TRBV27; j_gene: TRBJ2-3; CDR3aa: CASSLTGDTQYF
len: 16; v_gene: TRBV28; j_gene: TRBJ1-2; CDR3aa: CASSLRGQGVLGGYTF
len: 13; v_gene: TRBV6-6; j_gene: TRBJ2-1; CDR3aa: CASSYGGDNEQFF